This T cell receptor (beta chain) was recorded in a study of graft-versus-host responses after intestinal transplantation. Study summary: Recipients were given multivisceral, liver-intestinal, or isolated intestinal transplants. Induction using anti-thymocyte globulin, followed by tacrolimus and steroids for two to three years, was given to all recipients.

Clones were sequenced by immunoSEQ multiplex PCR, and TCRdb holds only the in-frame ones, with some missing. Of roughly 73,000 clones listed, more than 75% are singletons. Comments on this clone: Antigen: not known.

General study points: GvH clones were found in recipient marrow; some appeared first in ileum or blood. Graft-donor T cell macrochimerism coincided with high graft-versus-host to host-versus-graft clonal ratios in allografts.

Germline CDR1 is SGHDT and CDR2 is YYEEEE. The CDR3 is 12 amino acids. Trimming removed 5 bases at V and 4 bases at J, with 9 bases between. Sequenced material: unstimulated CD8+ T cells sorted from spleen or lymph node cells, taken before transplant. The chain uses TRBV5-6 and TRBJ1-2; D is unresolved. This sequence was found in a human donor who was the organ donor for an intestinal transplant. The CDR3 loop reads CASSTPGYGYTF. The DNA of the CDR3 is TGTGCCAGCAGTACTCCTGGCTATGGCTACACCTTC.